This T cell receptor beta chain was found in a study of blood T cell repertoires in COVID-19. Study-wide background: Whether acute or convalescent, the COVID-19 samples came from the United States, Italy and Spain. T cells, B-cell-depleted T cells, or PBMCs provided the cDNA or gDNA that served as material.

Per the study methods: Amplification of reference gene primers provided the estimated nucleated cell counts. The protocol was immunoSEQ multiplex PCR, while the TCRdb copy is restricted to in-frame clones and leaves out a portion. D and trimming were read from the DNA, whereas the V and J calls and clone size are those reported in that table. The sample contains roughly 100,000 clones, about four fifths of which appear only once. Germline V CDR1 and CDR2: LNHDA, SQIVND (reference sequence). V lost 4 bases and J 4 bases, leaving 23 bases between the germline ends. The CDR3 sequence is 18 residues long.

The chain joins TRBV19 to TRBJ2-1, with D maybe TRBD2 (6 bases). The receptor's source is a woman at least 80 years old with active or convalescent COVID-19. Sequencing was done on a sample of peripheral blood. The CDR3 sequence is CASSTSDRGKSSYNEQFF. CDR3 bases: TGTGCCAGTAGTACCTCCGACCGGGGGAAGAGCTCGTACAATGAGCAGTTCTTC.